These 20 T cell receptor beta chains came from one sample sequenced in a study of blood T cell repertoires in COVID-19. Sequenced by immunoSEQ multiplex PCR; TCRdb stores in-frame clones only, minus some. The table includes just under 20,000 clones, 93% detected once. Sequenced material: peripheral blood. These receptors were collected from a woman aged 50 to 65 with active COVID-19.

The rearrangement joins TRBV11-3 to TRBJ2-7, with TRBD2 identical over 7 bases. CDR1 is SGHNT and CDR2 is YENEEA in the germline V gene. The length of the CDR3 is 15 residues. Germline trimming cut 4 bases from V and 6 bases from J; bases unmatched to any gene: 12. CDR3 residues: CASSYGQDLAAEQYF. The CDR3 nucleotides are TGTGCCAGCAGCTACGGACAAGACCTAGCGGCCGAGCAGTACTTC.

This chain connects TRBV18 to TRBJ2-1; 9 bases are a match to TRBD1. V trimming: 5 bases; J trimming: 6 bases; junction bases outside the gene matches: 8. This CDR3 has 15 residues. The V gene's germline CDR1 is KGHSH and CDR2 LQKENI. The CDR3 loop reads CASSADRGPSNEQFF. CDR3 nucleotides: TGTGCCAGCTCAGCGGACAGGGGACCTTCCAATGAGCAGTTCTTC.

The chain combines TRBV9 with TRBJ1-6; 8 positions match TRBD1. There are 17 residues in the CDR3. The V and J ends lost 3 bases and 7 bases, in that order; junction bases with no gene match: 12. Germline V gene sequence: CDR1 SGDLS, CDR2 YYNGEE. CDR3 bases: TGTGCCAGCAGCGCCCACGACAGGGGAACCCTGAATTCACCCCTCCACTTT. Protein sequence: CASSAHDRGTLNSPLHF.

The V gene is TRBV10-1, the J gene TRBJ2-6, with TRBD1 matching 9 bases. Losses at the gene ends were 7 bases for V and 3 bases for J; bases not matched to a gene: 10. Germline values: CDR1 WNHNN, CDR2 SYGVQD (reference sequence). This CDR3 has 17 residues. The CDR3: CASNPQGAGYGANVLTF. CDR3 in DNA: TGCGCCAGCAACCCACAGGGGGCAGGTTATGGGGCCAACGTCCTGACTTTC.

The chain carries TRBV12-3 or TRBV12-4 and TRBJ1-2; no reliable D call. V was shortened by 4 bases and J by 7 bases, with 13 bases between the two germline ends. This CDR3 spans 13 amino acids. This chain's CDR3 is CASSSPGGRGYTF. As DNA, the CDR3 is TGTGCCAGCAGTTCCCCGGGAGGACGTGGCTACACCTTC.

The chain recombines TRBV7-3 with TRBJ2-1; 11 bases fit TRBD2. The J segment lost 6 bases and the V segment lost 5 bases, leaving 3 bases of the junction unmatched. Germline V gene data show CDR1 as SGHTA and CDR2 as FQGTGA. The CDR3 covers 14 residues. The CDR3 sequence is CASSPSGRSNEQFF. CDR3 bases: TGTGCCAGCAGCCCTAGCGGGAGGAGCAATGAGCAGTTCTTC.

This clone has only one observation. The chain joins TRBV9 to TRBJ2-1; TRBD2 matches at 9 bases. The germline gives CDR1 SGDLS, CDR2 YYNGEE. The trim removed 4 bases at V and 3 bases at J, leaving 5 bases unmatched. This CDR3 spans 15 amino acids. As DNA, the CDR3 is TGTGCCAGCAGCCCGGGACTAGCAAGCTACAATGAGCAGTTCTTC. The encoded protein is CASSPGLASYNEQFF.

This sequence joins TRBV20-1 and TRBJ2-2; possibly TRBD1 for D (5 bases). The CDR3 consists of 15 residues. V lost 6 bases and J lost 4, with 18 bases in between. Germline CDR1 and CDR2: DFQATT and SNEGSKA (reference sequence). The CDR3 DNA is TGCAGTGCCAGTTATCACAGGTCGGTCACCGGGGAGCTGTTTTTT. It is translated as CSASYHRSVTGELFF.

This clone was seen a single time. The V and J genes are TRBV28 and TRBJ2-3; D unclear. CDR3 size: 13 residues. V shed 7 bases and J shed 0 bases, with 8 bases lying between them. Germline V gene data show CDR1 as MDHEN and CDR2 as SYDVKM. The CDR3 coding sequence is TGTGCCAGCAACAGCCCTAGCACAGATACGCAGTATTTT. As protein: CASNSPSTDTQYF.

The rearrangement links TRBV29-1 to TRBJ2-7; a possible D gene is TRBD2 (5 bases). The CDR3 has 11 residues. V gave up 5 bases and J gave up 6 bases, with 11 bases separating them. Germline V CDR1 and CDR2: SQVTM, ANQGSEA. The CDR3 region has the DNA TGCAGCGTTCGGGGTGTCGGCGAGCAGTACTTC. Encoded protein: CSVRGVGEQYF.

The rearrangement uses TRBV2 and TRBJ2-1, with D possibly being TRBD2 (5 bases). Germline loops: CDR1 SNHLY, CDR2 FYNNEI. V was cut by 6 bases and J by 5 bases, with 26 bases left in between. The CDR3 length is 18 residues. For the CDR3, the DNA is TGTGCCAGCAGCCGGGAAGCCCTAATCCGATCACCCCACAATGAGCAGTTCTTC. Amino acid sequence: CASSREALIRSPHNEQFF.

This chain uses TRBV6-1 with TRBJ2-7; D call uncertain. V was trimmed by 3 bases and J by 7 bases, leaving 13 bases between them. This CDR3 spans 13 amino acids. Germline lookup yields CDR1 MNHNS and CDR2 SASEGT. CDR3 loop: CASSEFGSREQYF. The CDR3 DNA is TGTGCCAGCAGTGAGTTTGGGTCGAGGGAGCAGTACTTC.

V and J are TRBV10-3 and TRBJ2-3, with 7 bases fitting TRBD1. This CDR3 is 19 amino acids long. Germline trimming cut 4 bases from V and 1 base from J; bases unmatched to any gene: 17. Germline V CDR1 and CDR2: ENHRY, SYGVKD. In DNA, the CDR3 is TGTGCCATCAGTGCGCATACAGGGGCACGTTTTACAGGCACAGATACGCAGTATTTT. Translated, it gives CAISAHTGARFTGTDTQYF.

The CDR3 loop reads CASSLEGLIGGNEQFF. Here the CDR3 DNA reads TGTGCCAGTAGTTTGGAGGGACTGATCGGCGGGAATGAGCAGTTCTTC. The genes are TRBV19 and TRBJ2-1; TRBD2 is a possible D gene (6 bases). Trimming took 5 bases from V and 7 from J, leaving 21 bases between them. The CDR3 length is 16 residues. Germline V CDR1 and CDR2: LNHDA, SQIVND (reference sequence). Based on the CDR3 plus reference TRBV19 and TRBJ2-1, the full variable domain is DGGITQSPKYLFRKEGQNVTLSCEQNLNHDAMYWYRQDPGQGLRLIYYSQIVNDFQKGDIAEGYSVSREKKESFPLTVTSAQKNPTAFYLCASSLEGLIGGNEQFFGPGTRLTVL.

This clone was observed a handful of times. The chain recombines TRBV25-1 with TRBJ2-1; no clear D. The V gene's germline CDR1 is MGHDK and CDR2 SYGVNS. Trimming cost V 7 bases and J 4 bases, with 8 bases left between them. This CDR3 contains 12 residues. The CDR3 DNA sequence: TGTGCCAGCATGGAGCCTTACAATGAGCAGTTCTTC. Translation gives CASMEPYNEQFF.

The rearrangement uses TRBV7-3 and TRBJ2-2; D is perhaps TRBD1 (5 bases). Trimming took off 5 bases at V and 5 bases at J, with 9 bases between the two ends. CDR1 and CDR2 (germline): SGHTA, FQGTGA. The CDR3 loop spans 13 amino acids. The CDR3 loop is CASSPQGTGELFF. In DNA, the CDR3 is TGTGCCAGCAGCCCCCAGGGAACCGGGGAGCTGTTTTTT.

This clone was seen only a few times. The rearrangement links TRBV5-1 to TRBJ1-1; no clear D. The length of the CDR3 is 15 residues. The V gene's germline CDR1 is SGHRS and CDR2 YFSETQ. V lost 0 bases, J lost 1 base, and 10 bases lay in between. CDR3 residues: CASSLEILANTEAFF. CDR3 nucleotide sequence: TGCGCCAGCAGCTTGGAAATTCTGGCGAACACTGAAGCTTTCTTT.

In its sample, this clone was seen once. J is TRBJ2-4 and V is TRBV7-9; TRBD2 aligns across 7 bases. This CDR3 is built from 15 residues. The V segment lost 5 bases and the J segment 1 base; nucleotides outside the gene matches: 5. The V gene's germline CDR1 is SEHNR and CDR2 FQNEAQ (reference sequence). The CDR3 is CASSPLGGAKNIQYF. DNA of the CDR3: TGTGCCAGCAGCCCCTTGGGGGGGGCCAAAAACATTCAGTACTTC.

The gene calls are TRBV5-1 and TRBJ1-2; tentative D call: TRBD1 (5 bases). The CDR3 is 13 residues long. V was clipped by 4 bases and J by 6 bases, with 13 bases between them. CDR1 is SGHRS, CDR2 YFSETQ, per germline. CDR3 region: CASSPEGNDGYTF. The CDR3 DNA sequence: TGCGCCAGCAGCCCGGAGGGGAACGATGGCTACACCTTC.

The sample holds one count of this clone. The gene calls are TRBV25-1 and TRBJ1-2, with D possibly TRBD1 on 6 matching bases. The length of the CDR3 is 14 residues. Per the germline V gene, CDR1 is MGHDK and CDR2 is SYGVNS. Trimming stripped 5 bases from V and 4 bases from J, with 14 bases between. The chain's CDR3 is CASSPLGTIYGYTF. DNA for the CDR3: TGTGCCAGCAGTCCACTAGGGACAATCTATGGCTACACCTTC.